This TCR beta chain emerged from a study of blood T cell repertoires in COVID-19. Method: immunoSEQ multiplex PCR; TCRdb's copy keeps in-frame clones and lacks some. The repertoire holds approximately 60,000 clones, with more than 75% as singletons. Trimming took 6 bases from V and 4 from J; bases not matched to a gene: 13. The CDR3 has 16 residues. Germline CDR1 is MNHNY and CDR2 is SVGAGI (reference sequence). The TCR comes from a man between 45 and 60 years old with active COVID-19. The sequencing input was peripheral blood. The chain couples TRBV6-6 to TRBJ2-5; 8 positions match TRBD1. The CDR3 region has the DNA TGTGCCAGCAGCCGATCTCAGGGGGCGACAGGAGAGACCCAGTACTTC. This translates into CASSRSQGATGETQYF.